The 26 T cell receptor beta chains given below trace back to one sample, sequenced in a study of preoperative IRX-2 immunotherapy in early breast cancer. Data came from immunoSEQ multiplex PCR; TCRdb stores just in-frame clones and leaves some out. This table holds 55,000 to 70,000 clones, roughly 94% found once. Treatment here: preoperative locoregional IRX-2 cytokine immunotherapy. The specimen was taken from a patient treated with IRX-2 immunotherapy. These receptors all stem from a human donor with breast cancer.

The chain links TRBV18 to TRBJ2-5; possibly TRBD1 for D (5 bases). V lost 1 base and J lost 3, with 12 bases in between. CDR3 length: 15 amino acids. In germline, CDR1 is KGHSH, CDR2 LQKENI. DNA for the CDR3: TGTGCCAGCTCACCACGTCTGCAGGGAAAAGAGACCCAGTACTTC. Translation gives CASSPRLQGKETQYF.

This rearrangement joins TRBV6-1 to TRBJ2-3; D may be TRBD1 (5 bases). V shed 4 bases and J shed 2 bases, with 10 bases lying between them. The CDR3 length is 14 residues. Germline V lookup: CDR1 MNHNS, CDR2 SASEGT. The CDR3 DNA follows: TGTGCCAGCAGTGTGAAAGGGGACACAGATACGCAGTATTTT. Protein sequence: CASSVKGDTDTQYF.

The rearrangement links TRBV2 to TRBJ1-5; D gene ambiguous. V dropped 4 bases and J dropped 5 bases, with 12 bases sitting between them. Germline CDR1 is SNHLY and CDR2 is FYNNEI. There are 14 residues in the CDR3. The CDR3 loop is CASSVTRVDQPQHF. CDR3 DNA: TGTGCCAGCAGTGTGACCCGGGTGGATCAGCCCCAGCATTTT.

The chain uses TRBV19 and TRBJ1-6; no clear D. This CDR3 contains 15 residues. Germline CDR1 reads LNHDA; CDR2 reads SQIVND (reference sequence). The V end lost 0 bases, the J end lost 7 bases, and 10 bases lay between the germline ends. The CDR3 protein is CASSIDFVLNSPLHF. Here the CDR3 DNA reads TGTGCCAGTAGTATAGACTTTGTCCTCAATTCACCCCTCCACTTT.

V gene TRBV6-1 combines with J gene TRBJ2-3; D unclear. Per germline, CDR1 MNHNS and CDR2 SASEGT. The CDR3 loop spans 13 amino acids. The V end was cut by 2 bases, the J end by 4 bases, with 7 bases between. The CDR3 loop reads CASSEHLADTQYF. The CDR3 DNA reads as TGTGCCAGCAGTGAACATCTCGCAGATACGCAGTATTTT.

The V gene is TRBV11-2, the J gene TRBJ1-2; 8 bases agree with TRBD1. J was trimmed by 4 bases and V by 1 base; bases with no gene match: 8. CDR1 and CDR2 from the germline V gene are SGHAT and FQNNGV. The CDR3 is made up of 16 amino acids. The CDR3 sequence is CASSLGQGARIYGYTF. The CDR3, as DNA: TGTGCCAGCAGCTTAGGGCAGGGGGCACGGATCTATGGCTACACCTTC.

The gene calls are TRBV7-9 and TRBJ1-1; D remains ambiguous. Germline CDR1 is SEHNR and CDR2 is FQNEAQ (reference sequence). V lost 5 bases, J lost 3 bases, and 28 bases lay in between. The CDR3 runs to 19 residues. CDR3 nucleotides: TGTGCCAGCAGCCCCCCCAGGTTCAGGCCTTCCCCAAGGTACACTGAAGCTTTCTTT. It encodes CASSPPRFRPSPRYTEAFF.

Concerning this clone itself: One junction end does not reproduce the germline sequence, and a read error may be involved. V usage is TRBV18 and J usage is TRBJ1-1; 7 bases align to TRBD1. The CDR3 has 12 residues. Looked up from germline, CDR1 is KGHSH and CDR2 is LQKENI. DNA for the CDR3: TGTGCCAGCTCACTCGATTTGAGGGGGCGAGGATTT. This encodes CASSLDLRGRGF.

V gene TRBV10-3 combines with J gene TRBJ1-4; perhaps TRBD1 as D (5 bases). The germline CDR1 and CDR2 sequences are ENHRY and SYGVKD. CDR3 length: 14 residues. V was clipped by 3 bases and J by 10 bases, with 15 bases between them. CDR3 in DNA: TGTGCCATCAGTGACGATCCGGGACGAGGAAAACTGTTTTTT. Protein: CAISDDPGRGKLFF.

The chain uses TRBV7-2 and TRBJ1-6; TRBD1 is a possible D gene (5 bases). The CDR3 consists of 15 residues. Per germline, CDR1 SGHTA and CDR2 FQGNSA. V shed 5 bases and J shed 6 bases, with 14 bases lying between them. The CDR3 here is CASSLGRGGNSPLHF. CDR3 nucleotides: TGTGCCAGCAGCCTGGGGCGGGGTGGTAATTCACCCCTCCACTTT.

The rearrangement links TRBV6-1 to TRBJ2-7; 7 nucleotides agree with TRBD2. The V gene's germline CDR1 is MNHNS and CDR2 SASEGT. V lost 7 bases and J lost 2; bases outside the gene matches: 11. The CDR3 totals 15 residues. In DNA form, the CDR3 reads TGTGCCAGCAATCGCGCTAGCGGAGTTACCTACGAGCAGTACTTC. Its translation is CASNRASGVTYEQYF.

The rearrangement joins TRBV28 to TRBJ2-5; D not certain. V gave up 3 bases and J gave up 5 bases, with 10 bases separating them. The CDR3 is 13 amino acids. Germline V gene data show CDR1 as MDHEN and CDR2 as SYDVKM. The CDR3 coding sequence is TGTGCCAGCAGTTTGGCGCAGATCGAGACCCAGTACTTC. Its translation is CASSLAQIETQYF.

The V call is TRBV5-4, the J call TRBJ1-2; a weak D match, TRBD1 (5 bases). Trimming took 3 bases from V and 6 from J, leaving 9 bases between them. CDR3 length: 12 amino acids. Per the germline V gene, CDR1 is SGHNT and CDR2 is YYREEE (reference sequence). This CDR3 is CASSSDTHGYTF. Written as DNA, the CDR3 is TGTGCCAGCAGCTCGGACACCCATGGCTACACCTTC.

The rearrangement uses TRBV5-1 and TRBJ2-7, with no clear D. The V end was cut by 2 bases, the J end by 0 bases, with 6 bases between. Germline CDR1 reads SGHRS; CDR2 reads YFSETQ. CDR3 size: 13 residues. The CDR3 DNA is TGCGCCAGCAGCTTTCCGGGCTCCTACGAGCAGTACTTC. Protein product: CASSFPGSYEQYF.

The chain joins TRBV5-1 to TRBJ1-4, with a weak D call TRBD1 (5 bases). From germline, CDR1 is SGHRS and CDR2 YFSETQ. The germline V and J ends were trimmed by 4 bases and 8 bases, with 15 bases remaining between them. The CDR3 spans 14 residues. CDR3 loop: CASSQDDGGEKLFF. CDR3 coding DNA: TGCGCCAGCAGCCAGGACGACGGGGGAGAAAAACTGTTTTTT.

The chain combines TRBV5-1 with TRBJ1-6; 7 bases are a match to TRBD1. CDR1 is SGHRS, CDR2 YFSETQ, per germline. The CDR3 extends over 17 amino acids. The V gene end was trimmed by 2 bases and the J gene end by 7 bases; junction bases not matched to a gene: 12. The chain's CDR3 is CASSFLRRQGENSPLHF. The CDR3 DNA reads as TGCGCCAGCAGCTTCCTCCGGAGACAGGGAGAGAATTCACCCCTCCACTTT.

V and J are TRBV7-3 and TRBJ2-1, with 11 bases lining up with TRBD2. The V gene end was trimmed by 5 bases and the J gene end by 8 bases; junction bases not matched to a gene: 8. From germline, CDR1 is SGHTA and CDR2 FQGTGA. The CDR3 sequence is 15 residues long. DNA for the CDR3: TGTGCCAGCAGCACCTCTAGCGGGGGGTCCCATGAGCAGTTCTTC. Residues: CASSTSSGGSHEQFF.

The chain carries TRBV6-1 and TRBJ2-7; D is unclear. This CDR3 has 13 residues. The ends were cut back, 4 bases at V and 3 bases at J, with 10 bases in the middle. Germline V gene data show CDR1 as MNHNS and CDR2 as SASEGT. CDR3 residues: CASSAQDSYEQYF. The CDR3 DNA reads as TGTGCCAGCAGTGCTCAGGATAGCTACGAGCAGTACTTC.

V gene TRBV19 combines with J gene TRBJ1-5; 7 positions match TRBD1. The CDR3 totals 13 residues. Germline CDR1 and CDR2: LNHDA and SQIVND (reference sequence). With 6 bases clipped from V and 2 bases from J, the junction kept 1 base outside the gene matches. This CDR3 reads CASSGTGNQPQHF. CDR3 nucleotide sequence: TGTGCCAGTAGCGGGACAGGCAATCAGCCCCAGCATTTT.

Here the CDR3 DNA reads TGCGCCAGCACAGGATTAGTTCAAGGGCACACTGAAGCTTTCTTT. This gives the protein CASTGLVQGHTEAFF. The J gene is TRBJ1-1, the V gene TRBV5-1; D is uncertain. This CDR3 is built from 15 residues. Germline CDR1 and CDR2: SGHRS and YFSETQ. The ends were cut back, 6 bases at V and 3 bases at J, with 18 bases in the middle.

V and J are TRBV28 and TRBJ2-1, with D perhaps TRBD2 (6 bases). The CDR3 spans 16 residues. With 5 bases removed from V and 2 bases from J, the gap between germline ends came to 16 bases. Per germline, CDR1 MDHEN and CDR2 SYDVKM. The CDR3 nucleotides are TGTGCCAGCAGTCCTCAAGGGGACTTGACCTACAATGAGCAGTTCTTC. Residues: CASSPQGDLTYNEQFF.

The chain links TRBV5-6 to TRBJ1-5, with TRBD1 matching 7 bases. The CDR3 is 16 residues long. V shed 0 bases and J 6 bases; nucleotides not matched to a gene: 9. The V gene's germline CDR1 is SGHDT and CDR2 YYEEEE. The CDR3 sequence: CASSLGGQFGVQPQHF. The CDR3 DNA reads TGTGCCAGCAGCTTGGGGGGACAGTTTGGAGTTCAGCCCCAGCATTTT. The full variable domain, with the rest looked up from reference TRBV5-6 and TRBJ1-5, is DAGVTQSPTHLIKTRGQQVTLRCSPKSGHDTVSWYQQALGQGPQFIFQYYEEEERQRGNFPDRFSGHQFPNYSSELNVNALLLGDSALYLCASSLGGQFGVQPQHFGDGTRLSIL.

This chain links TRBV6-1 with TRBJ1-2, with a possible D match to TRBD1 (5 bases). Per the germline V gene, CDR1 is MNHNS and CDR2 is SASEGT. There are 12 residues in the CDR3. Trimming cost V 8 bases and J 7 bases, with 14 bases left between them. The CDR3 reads CASSRDLTGYTF. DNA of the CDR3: TGTGCCAGCTCCAGGGACCTTACTGGCTACACCTTC.

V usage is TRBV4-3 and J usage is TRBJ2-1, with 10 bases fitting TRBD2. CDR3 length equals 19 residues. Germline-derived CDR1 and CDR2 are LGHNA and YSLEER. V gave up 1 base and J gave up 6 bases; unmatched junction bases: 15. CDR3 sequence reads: CASSQGGGLAARGGNEQFF. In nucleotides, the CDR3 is TGCGCCAGCAGCCAAGGAGGAGGACTAGCGGCACGAGGAGGCAATGAGCAGTTCTTC.

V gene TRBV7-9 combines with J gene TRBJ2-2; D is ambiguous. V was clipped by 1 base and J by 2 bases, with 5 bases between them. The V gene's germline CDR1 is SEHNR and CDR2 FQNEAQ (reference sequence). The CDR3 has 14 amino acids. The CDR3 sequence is CASSLGGNTGELFF. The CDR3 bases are TGTGCCAGCAGCTTAGGGGGTAACACCGGGGAGCTGTTTTTT.

The CDR3 nucleotides are TGCGCCAGCTCCCCCGGGACAGGGGGCCTCTATGGCTACACCTTC. Protein product: CASSPGTGGLYGYTF. The chain uses TRBV4-3 and TRBJ1-2; TRBD1 agrees at 12 bases. After removal of 8 bases from V and 4 bases from J, the junction contained 8 bases not matched to a gene. This CDR3 has 15 residues. Germline V CDR1 and CDR2: LGHNA, YSLEER.